This entry lists 16 T cell receptor beta chains sequenced from one sample in a study of shared clonotypes between healthy human individuals. Repertoires were generated with immunoSEQ multiplex PCR, while TCRdb's copy carries only in-frame clones and drops some. This table holds some 2.3 million clones, over 90% found once. Sequencing input: naive CD4+ T cells from PBMCs. Subset defined: CD45RA+ positively selected. The receptor set was obtained from a man younger than 35 in good health. Some clones in this sample may be carry-over from other donors' samples.

The rearrangement uses TRBV7-6 and TRBJ2-1; 8 nucleotides line up with TRBD2. CDR1 and CDR2 from the germline V gene are SGHVS and FNYEAQ. V gave up 1 base and J gave up 1 base; unmatched junction bases: 9. The CDR3 contains 18 residues. The CDR3 spells CASSLVPGAGGSYNEQFF. In nucleotides, the CDR3 is TGTGCCAGCAGCTTAGTACCCGGGGCGGGAGGATCCTACAATGAGCAGTTCTTC. The full variable domain, its missing parts supplied by reference TRBV7-6 and TRBJ2-1, is GAGVSQSPRYKVTKRGQDVALRCDPISGHVSLYWYRQALGQGPEFLTYFNYEAQQDKSGLPNDRFSAERPEGSISTLTIQRTEQRDSAMYRCASSLVPGAGGSYNEQFFGPGTRLTVL.

Only a few counts were recorded for this clone. This same CDR3 is encoded by further DNA sequences in the sample. V and J are TRBV5-1 and TRBJ1-1, with a weak D call TRBD1 (5 bases). Trimming took 2 bases from V and 5 from J, leaving 10 bases between them. The CDR3 runs to 13 residues. Germline loops: CDR1 SGHRS, CDR2 YFSETQ. The DNA for the CDR3 is TGCGCCAGCAGCTTCCAGGGTGGGACTGAAGCTTTCTTT. Translated: CASSFQGGTEAFF.

The V and J genes are TRBV30 and TRBJ1-2; 11 bases agree with TRBD1. V trimming: 0 bases; J trimming: 4 bases; junction bases outside the gene matches: 4. This CDR3 spans 15 amino acids. Germline values: CDR1 GTSNPN, CDR2 SVGIG (reference sequence). As DNA, the CDR3 is TGTGCCTGGAGTGTCCCTGGGACAGGGGGCTATGGCTACACCTTC. This gives the protein CAWSVPGTGGYGYTF. Using reference TRBV30 and TRBJ1-2 for the parts outside the CDR3, the full variable domain is SQTIHQWPATLVQPVGSPLSLECTVEGTSNPNLYWYRQAAGRGLQLLFYSVGIGQISSEVPQNLSASRPQDRQFILSSKKLLLSDSGFYLCAWSVPGTGGYGYTFGSGTRLTVV.

This clone was picked up one time. This chain links TRBV1 with TRBJ1-3; the table's D call TRBD1 went unverified against the DNA. TRBV1 is a pseudogene. CDR3 length equals 17 residues. The DNA of the CDR3 is TGCACCAGCAGCCAAGATTTTGGCCGAAGCTCTGGAAACACCATATATTTT. Translated, it gives CTSSQDFGRSSGNTIYF.

To note about this clone: Given a much more abundant clone one base away, this may be a read error. Other DNA sequences in the sample encode the same CDR3. This chain connects TRBV5-1 to TRBJ2-7, with 7 positions matching TRBD1. Germline-derived CDR1 and CDR2 are SGHRS and YFSETQ. This CDR3 region has 13 residues. The J segment lost 5 bases and the V segment lost 0 bases, leaving 2 bases of the junction unmatched. CDR3 sequence: CASSLGQGDEQYF. Written as DNA, the CDR3 is TGCGCCAGCAGCTTGGGACAGGGCGACGAGCAGTACTTC.

This clone was seen more than once but under ten times. This chain uses TRBV30 with TRBJ2-2, with 7 bases identical to TRBD2. The CDR3 extends over 16 amino acids. In germline, CDR1 is GTSNPN, CDR2 SVGIG (reference sequence). The V segment lost 2 bases and the J segment 4 bases; nucleotides outside the gene matches: 10. CDR3 sequence: CAWSPLRGRATGELFF. For the CDR3, the DNA is TGTGCCTGGAGTCCGCTACGAGGGAGGGCCACCGGGGAGCTGTTTTTT.

The chain uses TRBV15 and TRBJ2-5; no firm D call. This CDR3 has 10 amino acids. Germline V gene lookup returns CDR1 LNHNV and CDR2 YYDKDF (reference sequence). V was shortened by 1 base and J by 9 bases, with 3 bases between the two germline ends. This chain's CDR3 is CATSRGAQYF. CDR3 nucleotides: TGTGCCACCAGCAGAGGAGCCCAGTACTTC.

This clone was picked up one time. A read error may produce the germline difference seen at one junction end. V gene TRBV2 combines with J gene TRBJ1-5; TRBD1 might be the D (5 bases). CDR1 SNHLY and CDR2 FYNNEI come from the germline V gene. The CDR3 covers 14 residues. The chain's CDR3 is CASSEGVINQPQHF. CDR3 nucleotide sequence: TGTGCCAGCAGCGAAGGGGTAATCAATCAGCCCCAGCATTTT.

The rearrangement joins TRBV4-2 to TRBJ2-1; 16 bases align to TRBD2. The CDR3 runs 18 residues. Germline CDR1 reads LGHNA; CDR2 reads YNFKEQ. Trimming took 0 bases from V and 1 from J; bases not matched to a gene: 0. CDR3 amino acids: CASSQEGLAGGSYNEQFF. In DNA form, the CDR3 reads TGTGCCAGCAGCCAAGAGGGACTAGCGGGGGGGTCCTACAATGAGCAGTTCTTC.

This chain joins TRBV18 and TRBJ2-7; 8 nucleotides line up with TRBD1. The CDR3 totals 15 residues. Germline CDR1 reads KGHSH; CDR2 reads LQKENI. The V gene end was trimmed by 3 bases and the J gene end by 6 bases; junction bases not matched to a gene: 10. The CDR3 loop reads CASSPDRGMSAEQYF. The CDR3 coding sequence is TGTGCCAGCTCACCTGACAGGGGAATGAGTGCCGAGCAGTACTTC.

The CDR3 loop reads CASSQDRSSYNEQFF. CDR3 bases: TGTGCCAGCAGCCAGGACAGGAGCTCCTACAATGAGCAGTTCTTC. The V call is TRBV7-3, the J call TRBJ2-1; TRBD1 matches at 7 bases. From germline, CDR1 is SGHTA and CDR2 FQGTGA. V was clipped by 5 bases and J by 0 bases; unmatched bases: 4. The CDR3 runs 15 residues.

This clone was recorded once. This chain uses TRBV6-5 with TRBJ1-1, with TRBD1 as a possible D gene (5 bases). Germline-derived CDR1 and CDR2 are MNHEY and SVGAGI. V was cut by 2 bases and J by 6 bases, with 13 bases left in between. The CDR3 spans 14 residues. CDR3 nucleotides: TGTGCCAGCAGTTACCCAAAACCGACAGCTGAAGCTTTCTTT. This gives the protein CASSYPKPTAEAFF.

The genes are TRBV29-1 and TRBJ2-3; possibly TRBD1 or TRBD2 for D (5 bases each). Germline assignment: CDR1 SQVTM and CDR2 ANQGSEA. The V end was cut by 3 bases, the J end by 1 base, with 11 bases between. There are 14 residues in the CDR3. Here the CDR3 reads CSVEGRTGTDTQYF. DNA for the CDR3: TGCAGCGTTGAGGGACGCACCGGCACAGATACGCAGTATTTT.

This chain uses TRBV5-1 with TRBJ2-5; a possible D gene is TRBD2 (6 bases). Trimming removed 0 bases at V and 5 bases at J, with 14 bases between. The CDR3 length is 15 residues. CDR1 is SGHRS, CDR2 YFSETQ, per germline. The DNA of the CDR3 is TGCGCCAGCAGCTTGGCTAAAGTCGCGGGGGAGACCCAGTACTTC. Its translation: CASSLAKVAGETQYF.

V gene TRBV5-1 combines with J gene TRBJ2-5; tentatively, D is TRBD1 (6 bases). Germline assignment: CDR1 SGHRS and CDR2 YFSETQ. The CDR3 covers 16 residues. Trimming removed 4 bases at V and 4 bases at J, with 20 bases between. The CDR3 sequence: CASSTSSGDRRETQYF. In DNA form, the CDR3 reads TGCGCCAGCAGCACCTCATCGGGCGACAGGAGAGAGACCCAGTACTTC.

The J gene is TRBJ2-3, the V gene TRBV29-1; D is unclear. CDR3 size: 13 residues. Germline CDR1 is SQVTM and CDR2 is ANQGSEA. V was shortened by 4 bases and J by 4 bases, with 12 bases between the two germline ends. The CDR3 coding sequence is TGCAGCGTTGTAGGCAGACTCGCAGATACGCAGTATTTT. This gives the protein CSVVGRLADTQYF.